These 6 T cell receptor beta chains were all obtained from the same sample, sequenced in a study of T cell responses to AZD1222 COVID-19 vaccine. Libraries were prepared by immunoSEQ multiplex PCR; TCRdb keeps only in-frame clonotypes and omits some of them. Here the sample spans under 200,000 clones, approximately 91% being singletons. This specimen was peripheral blood, taken on day 0 of AZD1222 vaccination. The receptors stem from an adult in good health.

This clone was picked up one time. The J gene is TRBJ2-3, the V gene TRBV4-3; tentative D call: TRBD1 (5 bases). The germline V and J ends were trimmed by 0 bases and 2 bases, with 9 bases remaining between them. CDR1 is LGHNA and CDR2 is YSLEER in the germline V gene. This CDR3 region has 15 residues. The CDR3 protein is CASSQDKGYTDTQYF. Here the CDR3 DNA reads TGCGCCAGCAGCCAAGATAAGGGGTACACAGATACGCAGTATTTT.

V usage is TRBV28 and J usage is TRBJ2-7; D may be TRBD2 (6 bases). Germline CDR1 MDHEN, CDR2 SYDVKM. V was cut by 5 bases and J by 4 bases, with 15 bases left in between. This CDR3 has 14 residues. CDR3 residues: CASSPPGGAYEQYF. CDR3 coding DNA: TGTGCCAGCAGTCCTCCCGGGGGAGCTTACGAGCAGTACTTC.

J is TRBJ1-5 and V is TRBV28; D is unresolved. The CDR3 sequence is 15 residues long. V lost 3 bases and J lost 0, with 9 bases in between. In germline, CDR1 is MDHEN, CDR2 SYDVKM. CDR3 protein: CASSFTARSNQPQHF. CDR3 bases: TGTGCCAGCAGTTTTACGGCGCGTAGCAATCAGCCCCAGCATTTT.

CDR3 in amino acids: CASSVQGAGDSPLHF. As DNA, the CDR3 is TGTGCCAGCAGCGTACAGGGGGCCGGGGATTCACCCCTCCACTTT. This chain uses TRBV3-1 (or the pseudogene TRBV3-2) with TRBJ1-6; 9 bases fit TRBD1. Germline V lookup: CDR1 LGHDT, CDR2 YNNKEL (reference sequence). Germline trimming cut 5 bases from V and 8 bases from J; bases unmatched to any gene: 7. This CDR3 region has 15 residues.

V is TRBV27 and J is TRBJ1-4; D may be TRBD1 (6 bases). V was trimmed by 4 bases and J by 10 bases, leaving 25 bases between them. CDR1 and CDR2 (germline): MNHEY, SMNVEV (reference sequence). This CDR3 has 17 residues. This chain's CDR3 is CASSSPGRGSPVGKLFF. CDR3 nucleotide sequence: TGTGCCAGCAGTTCCCCTGGGAGGGGGTCACCGGTTGGAAAACTGTTTTTT. Variable domain in full (rest from reference TRBV27 and TRBJ1-4): EAQVTQNPRYLITVTGKKLTVTCSQNMNHEYMSWYRQDPGLGLRQIYYSMNVEVTDKGDVPEGYKVSRKEKRNFPLILESPSPNQTSLYFCASSSPGRGSPVGKLFFGSGTQLSVL.

The rearrangement joins TRBV21-1 to TRBJ1-5; no check of the table's D call, TRBD1, against the DNA was made. TRBV21-1 is labeled a pseudogene. The CDR3 has 16 residues. The CDR3 nucleotides read TGTGCCAGCAGCATTAAACGACAGGTCCCGAATCAGCCCCAGCATTTT. Its protein is CASSIKRQVPNQPQHF.